This section outlines one T cell receptor beta chain sequence together with its context. The CDR3 has 16 residues. V shed 3 bases, J shed 4 bases, and the junction held 9 bases outside the gene matches. Per the germline V gene, CDR1 is MDHEN and CDR2 is SYDVKM. The repertoire was sequenced with immunoSEQ multiplex PCR; TCRdb's copy has only in-frame clones and lacks some. The sample includes about 190,000 clones, 80% to 85% of them seen just once. The data were taken from a study of blood T cell repertoires in COVID-19. Whole-study context: Samples of COVID-19 (acute and convalescent) were obtained from the United States, Italy and Spain. The analysed material was cDNA or gDNA that came from T cells, B-cell-depleted T cells, or PBMCs.

Input material: peripheral blood. The chain uses TRBV28 and TRBJ1-5, with 7 bases fitting TRBD1. The TCR comes from a woman in her thirties or forties with acute or convalescent COVID-19. This CDR3 reads CASSLEWQGVNQPQHF. Written as DNA, the CDR3 is TGTGCCAGCAGTTTGGAGTGGCAGGGGGTGAATCAGCCCCAGCATTTT.